The 23 T cell receptor beta chains presented below share a single source sample, sequenced in a study of blood T cell repertoires in COVID-19. Sequenced by immunoSEQ multiplex PCR; TCRdb stores in-frame clones only, minus some. The sample has roughly 90,000 clones; more than 80% are singletons. Sequencing was performed on peripheral blood. All receptors derive from a woman in her 70s with acute or convalescent COVID-19.

The V and J genes are TRBV14 and TRBJ2-7; perhaps TRBD1 as D (6 bases). This CDR3 has 14 residues. CDR1 is SGHDN, CDR2 FVKESK, per germline. Between the trimmed V and J ends, which lost 3 bases and 6 bases, there was a span of 15 bases. CDR3 coding DNA: TGTGCCAGCAGCCAGGCCCCCCTAGGGGGCGAGCAGTACTTC. It encodes CASSQAPLGGEQYF.

The chain combines TRBV10-3 with TRBJ1-1, with TRBD1 matching 8 bases. CDR1 ENHRY and CDR2 SYGVKD come from the germline V gene. This CDR3 contains 16 residues. The V segment lost 0 bases and the J segment 1 base; nucleotides outside the gene matches: 4. The CDR3 loop is CAISESAGQGNTEAFF. The CDR3 nucleotides read TGTGCCATCAGTGAGTCGGCAGGACAGGGGAACACTGAAGCTTTCTTT.

CDR3 coding DNA: TGTGCCAGCAGACCGGAACAGGGAAGGGTAGAAGAGACCCAGTACTTC. Translation gives CASRPEQGRVEETQYF. The V gene is TRBV5-5, the J gene TRBJ2-5; D is possibly TRBD1 (6 bases). Trimming left V 5 bases short and J 3 bases short, with 20 bases between. CDR3 length equals 16 residues. Germline lookup yields CDR1 SGHKS and CDR2 YYEKEE (reference sequence).

This chain joins TRBV5-1 and TRBJ2-5; 9 bases line up with TRBD2. J lost 4 bases, V lost 6 bases, and 7 bases had no gene match. Germline V CDR1 and CDR2: SGHRS, YFSETQ. The CDR3 loop spans 14 amino acids. The CDR3 nucleotides are TGCGCCAGCACCCGCGGACTAGCGAGAGAGACCCAGTACTTC. Protein product: CASTRGLARETQYF.

The rearrangement links TRBV27 to TRBJ2-5; TRBD1 matches at 10 bases. With the DNA end fitting TRBJ2-7 better, the J assignment may be wrong. This CDR3 is built from 14 residues. Germline-derived CDR1 and CDR2 are MNHEY and SMNVEV (reference sequence). The CDR3: CASSFLGTGDEQYF. CDR3 bases: TGTGCCAGCAGTTTCCTTGGGACAGGGGACGAGCAGTACTTC.

The rearrangement joins TRBV4-2 to TRBJ2-7; TRBD2 matches at 13 bases. V trimming: 0 bases; J trimming: 6 bases; junction bases outside the gene matches: 2. Germline V gives CDR1 LGHNA, CDR2 YNFKEQ. The length of the CDR3 is 15 residues. The CDR3 protein is CASSQEGTSGTEQYF. CDR3 in DNA: TGTGCCAGCAGCCAAGAGGGGACTAGCGGGACCGAGCAGTACTTC.

This clone has more than one count but fewer than ten. The chain carries TRBV2 and TRBJ1-2, with 8 bases lining up with TRBD1. The CDR3 is 13 amino acids. Per germline, CDR1 SNHLY and CDR2 FYNNEI. With 4 bases clipped from V and 8 bases from J, the junction kept 6 bases outside the gene matches. The CDR3 is CASSVDRGRGYTF. CDR3 in DNA: TGTGCCAGCAGTGTAGACAGGGGACGGGGCTACACCTTC.

This clone was seen only a few times. CDR3 sequence reads: CASSVERGLAGDHEQFF. CDR3 nucleotide sequence: TGTGCCAGCAGCGTAGAAAGGGGACTAGCGGGAGATCATGAGCAGTTCTTC. The V gene is TRBV9, the J gene TRBJ2-1; TRBD2 matches at 14 bases. This CDR3 is built from 17 residues. CDR1 and CDR2 from the germline V gene are SGDLS and YYNGEE. Trimming took 0 bases from V and 8 from J; bases not matched to a gene: 7. The variable domain in full, completed from reference TRBV9 and TRBJ2-1, reads DSGVTQTPKHLITATGQRVTLRCSPRSGDLSVYWYQQSLDQGLQFLIQYYNGEERAKGNILERFSAQQFPDLHSELNLSSLELGDSALYFCASSVERGLAGDHEQFFGPGTRLTVL.

This chain joins TRBV20-1 and TRBJ1-5, with D perhaps TRBD1 (5 bases). The CDR3 spans 15 residues. The germline V and J ends were trimmed by 3 bases and 2 bases, with 14 bases remaining between them. The V gene's germline CDR1 is DFQATT and CDR2 SNEGSKA (reference sequence). The CDR3 here is CSASGGDYGNQPQHF. The CDR3 region has the DNA TGCAGTGCTAGTGGGGGGGACTATGGCAATCAGCCCCAGCATTTT.

The rearrangement uses TRBV6-6 and TRBJ2-1, with D possibly matching TRBD1 (5 bases). V lost 0 bases and J 3 bases, leaving 9 bases between the germline ends. This CDR3 spans 15 amino acids. Germline values: CDR1 MNHNY, CDR2 SVGAGI (reference sequence). DNA of the CDR3: TGTGCCAGCAGTTACTCGGTGGGGCGCTACAATGAGCAGTTCTTC. This gives the protein CASSYSVGRYNEQFF.

The rearrangement links TRBV7-2 to TRBJ2-6, with D perhaps matching TRBD1 (5 bases). Trimming left V 1 base short and J 0 bases short, with 16 bases between. The CDR3 runs to 19 residues. Per the germline V gene, CDR1 is SGHTA and CDR2 is FQGNSA. The CDR3 protein is CASSLVGAGYDSGANVLTF. The CDR3 region has the DNA TGTGCCAGCAGCTTAGTCGGCGCAGGGTACGACTCTGGGGCCAACGTCCTGACTTTC.

This clone was observed a handful of times. This rearrangement joins TRBV6-2 or TRBV6-3 to TRBJ2-5; 7 bases are a match to TRBD2. Germline V gene data show CDR1 as MNHEY and CDR2 as SVGEGT. CDR3 length: 15 residues. V gave up 6 bases and J gave up 2 bases; unmatched junction bases: 9. This CDR3 is CASSRSGLRQETQYF. The CDR3 DNA reads as TGTGCCAGCAGCCGCTCGGGACTACGTCAAGAGACCCAGTACTTC.

The chain recombines TRBV3-1 (or the pseudogene TRBV3-2) with TRBJ2-3; 11 nucleotides line up with TRBD2. With V trimmed by 4 bases and J by 5 bases, 2 bases remained unmatched. Germline loops: CDR1 LGHDT, CDR2 YNNKEL (reference sequence). This CDR3 is 14 amino acids long. The CDR3 reads CASSRGLAGDTQYF. DNA of the CDR3: TGTGCCAGCAGCCGTGGACTAGCGGGAGATACGCAGTATTTT.

The chain carries TRBV7-8 and TRBJ2-1, with 7 bases aligning to TRBD1. Looked up from germline, CDR1 is SGHVS and CDR2 is FQNEAQ. This CDR3 contains 13 residues. V shed 5 bases, J shed 15 bases, and the junction held 13 bases outside the gene matches. CDR3 loop: CASSPLATGVGFF. The CDR3 DNA is TGTGCCAGCAGCCCCCTAGCTACAGGGGTTGGGTTCTTC. Drawing the rest from reference TRBV7-8 and TRBJ2-1, the complete variable domain is GAGVSQSPRYKVAKRGQDVALRCDPISGHVSLFWYQQALGQGPEFLTYFQNEAQLDKSGLPSDRFFAERPEGSVSTLKIQRTQQEDSAVYLCASSPLATGVGFFGPGTRLTVL.

The gene calls are TRBV14 and TRBJ2-3, with TRBD2 matching over 12 bases. Germline CDR1 and CDR2: SGHDN and FVKESK. The length of the CDR3 is 16 residues. The V and J ends lost 4 bases and 2 bases, in that order; junction bases with no gene match: 4. The CDR3 DNA reads TGTGCCAGCAGCCCGGGACTAGCGGGTATCACAGATACGCAGTATTTT. Protein product: CASSPGLAGITDTQYF.

This chain joins TRBV4-2 and TRBJ1-3, with D possibly matching TRBD1 (5 bases). V was clipped by 1 base and J by 2 bases, with 12 bases between them. CDR1 is LGHNA, CDR2 YNFKEQ, per germline. This CDR3 has 16 amino acids. CDR3: CASSQGLSRAGNTIYF. The CDR3 nucleotides are TGTGCCAGCAGCCAAGGACTCAGCAGGGCTGGAAACACCATATATTTT.

The chain couples TRBV28 to TRBJ1-2; weak D call: TRBD1 (5 bases). The germline gives CDR1 MDHEN, CDR2 SYDVKM. The CDR3 length is 12 residues. V dropped 5 bases and J dropped 10 bases, with 14 bases sitting between them. The CDR3 here is CASSSQGVAYTF. CDR3 DNA sequence: TGTGCCAGCAGTAGTCAGGGTGTTGCCTACACCTTC.

The chain is built from TRBV5-1 and TRBJ2-1, with D unclear. Germline-derived CDR1 and CDR2 are SGHRS and YFSETQ. Trimming removed 6 bases at V and 6 bases at J, with 13 bases between. The CDR3 has 13 amino acids. The CDR3 nucleotides read TGCGCCAGCACCCCCGGGTTAACCAATGAGCAGTTCTTC. Translation: CASTPGLTNEQFF.

This chain uses TRBV2 with TRBJ2-2, with D perhaps TRBD1 (6 bases). Germline V lookup: CDR1 SNHLY, CDR2 FYNNEI. This CDR3 has 16 amino acids. Trimming took off 6 bases at V and 8 bases at J, with 22 bases between the two ends. This CDR3 reads CASRPPHGQRGGELFF. The DNA of the CDR3 is TGTGCCAGCAGACCACCCCATGGCCAAAGGGGGGGGGAGCTGTTTTTT.

The CDR3 nucleotides are TGTGCCAGCAGCTTCGGGGGGGACTACGAGCAGTACTTC. It translates to CASSFGGDYEQYF. This chain links TRBV7-8 with TRBJ2-7, with TRBD2 matching over 8 bases. In germline, CDR1 is SGHVS, CDR2 FQNEAQ. This CDR3 region has 13 residues. Germline trimming cut 3 bases from V and 3 bases from J; bases unmatched to any gene: 1.

The chain combines TRBV5-1 with TRBJ2-7; no definite D call. Trimming stripped 4 bases from V and 3 bases from J, with 20 bases between. The CDR3 has 16 residues. Germline assignment: CDR1 SGHRS and CDR2 YFSETQ. CDR3 residues: CASSTQTFGINYEQYF. The CDR3 nucleotides are TGCGCCAGCAGCACACAGACCTTCGGAATAAACTACGAGCAGTACTTC. Combining the CDR3 with reference TRBV5-1 and TRBJ2-7 gives the whole variable domain KAGVTQTPRYLIKTRGQQVTLSCSPISGHRSVSWYQQTPGQGLQFLFEYFSETQRNKGNFPGRFSGRQFSNSRSEMNVSTLELGDSALYLCASSTQTFGINYEQYFGPGTRLTVT.

This chain connects TRBV9 to TRBJ2-3; 7 nucleotides agree with TRBD2. The ends lost 4 bases at V and 4 bases at J; junction bases unmatched: 15. CDR1 SGDLS and CDR2 YYNGEE come from the germline V gene. This CDR3 region has 17 residues. As DNA, the CDR3 is TGTGCCAGCAGCTCAGCCGGCAGCGGGAAGTCTGCAGATACGCAGTATTTT. Amino acid sequence: CASSSAGSGKSADTQYF.

V usage is TRBV4-2 and J usage is TRBJ1-1, with TRBD1 matching 8 bases. Trimming cost V 4 bases and J 3 bases; bases outside gene matches: 4. This CDR3 is built from 14 residues. Germline V lookup: CDR1 LGHNA, CDR2 YNFKEQ. Here the CDR3 DNA reads TGTGCCAGCAGCCGGGGGACAGGCGACACTGAAGCTTTCTTT. It specifies CASSRGTGDTEAFF.